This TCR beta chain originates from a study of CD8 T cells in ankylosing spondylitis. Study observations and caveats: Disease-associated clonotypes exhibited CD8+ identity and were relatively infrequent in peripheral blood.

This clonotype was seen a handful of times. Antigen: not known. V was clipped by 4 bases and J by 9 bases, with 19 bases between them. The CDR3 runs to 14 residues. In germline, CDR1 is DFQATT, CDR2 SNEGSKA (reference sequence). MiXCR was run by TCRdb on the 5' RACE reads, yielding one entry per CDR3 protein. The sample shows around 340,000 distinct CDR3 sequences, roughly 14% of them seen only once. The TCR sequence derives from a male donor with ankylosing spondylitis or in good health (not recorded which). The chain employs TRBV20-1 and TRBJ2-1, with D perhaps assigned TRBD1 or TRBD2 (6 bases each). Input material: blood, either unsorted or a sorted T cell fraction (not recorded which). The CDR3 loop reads CSAIRDSEGGEQFF. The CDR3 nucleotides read TGCAGTGCTATCCGGGACTCAGAGGGGGGTGAGCAGTTCTTC.